The entry below describes one T cell receptor beta chain. This CDR3 is 14 amino acids long. V was shortened by 0 bases and J by 2 bases, with 8 bases between the two germline ends. Germline lookup yields CDR1 MGHRA and CDR2 YSYEKL. This record belongs to a study of blood T cell repertoires in COVID-19. Only in-frame clones appear in the TCRdb table, and some are missing; sequencing was by immunoSEQ multiplex PCR. The sample yields a few hundred thousand clones, approximately 88% seen once. The chain links TRBV4-1 to TRBJ2-7; no clear D gene. This receptor was taken from a human donor in a cohort sampled during active COVID-19. The source material was peripheral blood. The chain's CDR3 is CASSQEQIAYEQYF. CDR3 coding DNA: TGCGCCAGCAGCCAAGAGCAGATCGCCTACGAGCAGTACTTC.